This T cell receptor beta chain was identified during a study of cytotoxic CD8 clonotypes in ibrutinib-treated CLL. As for the study in general: Response samples came after a median roughly 11 months of treatment, range 6 to 36.

In the case of this clone: The antigen is not known.

Study outcomes and limitations: Clonality grew at ibrutinib response; at progression, it decreased back toward baseline.

Method: immunoSEQ multiplex PCR; TCRdb's copy keeps in-frame clones and lacks some. The sample includes over 120,000 clones, 80% seen only once; the top ten take 7.5% to 9%. Per germline, CDR1 SGHDT and CDR2 YYEEEE. V lost 4 bases and J lost 3, with 14 bases in between. There are 15 residues in the CDR3. The source material was PBMCs, sampled after 36 months of ibrutinib treatment. The chain joins TRBV5-6 to TRBJ2-1; the D is unclear. The sequence was collected from a human donor with chronic lymphocytic leukemia. The CDR3 loop is CASSAWSLSYNEQFF. As DNA, the CDR3 is TGTGCCAGCAGCGCTTGGAGCTTAAGCTACAATGAGCAGTTCTTC.